These 29 T cell receptor beta chains originate from one sample sequenced in a study of blood T cell repertoires in COVID-19. Measured with immunoSEQ multiplex PCR; TCRdb has only the in-frame clones, and not every one. The table includes about 46,000 clones, roughly 85% detected once. Source material: peripheral blood. The origin of the receptors is a woman of 80 years or more with COVID-19, enrolled during active disease.

The chain couples TRBV5-1 to TRBJ1-6, with TRBD1 matching 10 bases. The V gene end was trimmed by 3 bases and the J gene end by 7 bases; junction bases not matched to a gene: 7. CDR3 length equals 16 residues. Germline V CDR1 and CDR2: SGHRS, YFSETQ. For the CDR3, the DNA is TGCGCCAGCAGCTCCCAACCGGGACAGGGGAATTCACCCCTCCACTTT. Translating it yields CASSSQPGQGNSPLHF.

The rearrangement joins TRBV19 to TRBJ1-4; the D gene is possibly TRBD1 (5 bases). CDR3 length equals 13 residues. V lost 3 bases to trimming and J lost 7 bases, with 9 bases between them. The germline gives CDR1 LNHDA, CDR2 SQIVND (reference sequence). This CDR3 reads CASSIRVGEKLFF. In DNA, the CDR3 is TGTGCCAGTAGTATCAGGGTTGGTGAAAAACTGTTTTTT.

The chain combines TRBV19 with TRBJ2-2; D is possibly TRBD2 (5 bases). Between the trimmed V and J ends, which lost 4 bases and 4 bases, there was a span of 10 bases. The length of the CDR3 is 14 residues. Germline values: CDR1 LNHDA, CDR2 SQIVND (reference sequence). The CDR3 here is CASSNGLTTGELFF. CDR3 in DNA: TGTGCCAGTAGTAATGGACTGACCACCGGGGAGCTGTTTTTT.

In its sample, this clone was seen once. The gene calls are TRBV5-4 and TRBJ1-2, with 9 bases fitting TRBD1. CDR3 length equals 17 residues. V shed 3 bases and J 4 bases; nucleotides not matched to a gene: 13. Germline V CDR1 and CDR2: SGHNT, YYREEE (reference sequence). The CDR3 region has the DNA TGTGCCAGCAGCTCCCCCGGGACAGGGTTACCAGCCTATGGCTACACCTTC. Amino acids: CASSSPGTGLPAYGYTF.

The V gene is TRBV4-3, the J gene TRBJ2-5; the D gene is possibly TRBD2 (7 bases). Germline CDR1 is LGHNA and CDR2 is YSLEER. The CDR3 has 14 residues. The germline V and J ends were trimmed by 4 bases and 4 bases, with 13 bases remaining between them. The CDR3 loop reads CASSRHREGETQYF. In DNA, the CDR3 is TGCGCCAGCAGCCGGCACAGGGAGGGAGAGACCCAGTACTTC.

The chain uses TRBV11-2 and TRBJ2-7; D may be TRBD1 (6 bases). CDR3 length: 14 residues. The V end lost 5 bases, the J end lost 0 bases, and 11 bases lay between the germline ends. Germline assignment: CDR1 SGHAT and CDR2 FQNNGV. CDR3 loop: CASSPRTASYEQYF. The CDR3 DNA sequence: TGTGCCAGCAGCCCCCGGACAGCCTCCTACGAGCAGTACTTC.

The genes are TRBV27 and TRBJ1-2; 7 nucleotides line up with TRBD1. Germline CDR1 reads MNHEY; CDR2 reads SMNVEV (reference sequence). The junction had 8 bases not matched to a gene; V was cut back by 6 bases and J by 4 bases. The CDR3 is 14 amino acids. The CDR3 DNA sequence: TGTGCCAGCAGACCCTCGGGACAGCCCTATGGCTACACCTTC. The encoded protein is CASRPSGQPYGYTF.

This chain connects TRBV7-9 to TRBJ2-1; 16 bases are shared with TRBD2. Trimming took 2 bases from V and 4 from J; bases not matched to a gene: 8. CDR3 length: 19 residues. CDR1 is SEHNR and CDR2 is FQNEAQ in the germline V gene (reference sequence). The CDR3 protein is CASSLRGTSGRVGYNEQFF. The CDR3 DNA follows: TGTGCCAGCAGCTTAAGAGGGACTAGCGGGAGGGTAGGGTACAATGAGCAGTTCTTC.

V is TRBV19 and J is TRBJ1-5; D unresolved. Germline V gives CDR1 LNHDA, CDR2 SQIVND (reference sequence). This CDR3 region has 18 residues. V was clipped by 0 bases and J by 6 bases, with 21 bases between them. CDR3 DNA sequence: TGTGCCAGTAGTATAGAGGAGGGTTCAGGCCCTTGGGGTCAGCCCCAGCATTTT. It is translated as CASSIEEGSGPWGQPQHF.

This chain uses TRBV15 with TRBJ1-3, with D possibly TRBD1 on 5 matching bases. The germline gives CDR1 LNHNV, CDR2 YYDKDF (reference sequence). The CDR3 is made up of 13 amino acids. V shed 0 bases and J shed 8 bases, with 8 bases lying between them. CDR3 region: CATSRERGYTIYF. In DNA, the CDR3 is TGTGCCACCAGCAGAGAAAGGGGTTACACCATATATTTT.

The chain combines TRBV5-1 with TRBJ1-2; TRBD1 matches at 7 bases. V was pared by 0 bases and J by 2 bases, with 7 bases of the junction left unmatched. Germline V gives CDR1 SGHRS, CDR2 YFSETQ. CDR3 length equals 16 residues. In DNA, the CDR3 is TGCGCCAGCAGCTTGGCGAGCAGGGGGGAGAACTATGGCTACACCTTC. Protein sequence: CASSLASRGENYGYTF.

The chain employs TRBV19 and TRBJ1-2; the match to TRBD1 covers 8 bases. The germline V gene has CDR1 LNHDA and CDR2 SQIVND (reference sequence). Germline trimming cut 0 bases from V and 7 bases from J; bases unmatched to any gene: 10. The CDR3 is 16 amino acids. CDR3 loop: CASSIDRRQGISGYTF. CDR3 bases: TGTGCCAGTAGTATAGATCGAAGACAGGGGATCAGTGGCTACACCTTC.

The rearrangement joins TRBV9 to TRBJ1-2; TRBD1 matches 10 bases. CDR1 is SGDLS, CDR2 YYNGEE, per germline. V lost 4 bases, J lost 7 bases, and 7 bases stayed unmatched. This CDR3 has 14 amino acids. In nucleotides, the CDR3 is TGTGCCAGCAGCCCTCGACAGGGGGCCACTGGCTACACCTTC. It is translated as CASSPRQGATGYTF.

The chain is built from TRBV19 and TRBJ1-5; D is uncertain. The germline V and J ends were trimmed by 9 bases and 6 bases, with 15 bases remaining between them. Germline V gene data show CDR1 as LNHDA and CDR2 as SQIVND (reference sequence). CDR3 length: 13 amino acids. The CDR3 loop is CASRGVMGQPQHF. CDR3 in DNA: TGTGCCAGCCGCGGGGTCATGGGTCAGCCCCAGCATTTT.

This chain uses TRBV28 with TRBJ1-2; 7 bases map to TRBD1. The CDR3 has 14 amino acids. The V gene end was trimmed by 1 base and the J gene end by 4 bases; junction bases not matched to a gene: 3. Germline CDR1 reads MDHEN; CDR2 reads SYDVKM. CDR3 region: CASSLLGQIYGYTF. CDR3 sequence (DNA): TGTGCCAGCAGTTTATTGGGACAGATCTATGGCTACACCTTC.

This sequence joins TRBV6-2 or TRBV6-3 and TRBJ2-4, with D possibly TRBD2 on 5 matching bases. CDR3 size: 16 residues. Germline values: CDR1 MNHEY, CDR2 SVGEGT. V lost 2 bases to trimming and J lost 0 bases, with 11 bases between them. CDR3 in DNA: TGTGCCAGCAGTTACAGCGGAGTACTAGCCAAAAACATTCAGTACTTC. This sequence encodes CASSYSGVLAKNIQYF.

This clone was seen only once. The chain is built from TRBV6-2 or TRBV6-3 and TRBJ1-2; no clear D. Trimming cost V 2 bases and J 5 bases, with 9 bases left between them. The CDR3 is 13 residues long. Germline CDR1 MNHEY, CDR2 SVGEGT. CDR3 amino acids: CASSYDGMYGYTF. The CDR3 nucleotides are TGTGCCAGCAGTTACGACGGGATGTATGGCTACACCTTC.

The chain's CDR3 is CASSPSVQGYEQYF. In nucleotides, the CDR3 is TGTGCCAGCTCACCATCCGTGCAGGGCTACGAGCAGTACTTC. The V and J genes are TRBV18 and TRBJ2-7; D is possibly TRBD1 (5 bases). Trimming cost V 2 bases and J 3 bases, with 11 bases left between them. The germline CDR1 and CDR2 sequences are KGHSH and LQKENI. The CDR3 extends over 14 amino acids.

The chain joins TRBV6-1 to TRBJ1-1, with D perhaps matching TRBD1 (5 bases). The ends were cut back, 2 bases at V and 7 bases at J, with 14 bases in the middle. Germline-derived CDR1 and CDR2 are MNHNS and SASEGT. The CDR3 loop spans 14 amino acids. CDR3 sequence reads: CASSELGGGGEAFF. CDR3 DNA sequence: TGTGCCAGCAGTGAATTGGGGGGGGGAGGTGAAGCTTTCTTT.

A single count supports this clone. The rearrangement uses TRBV6-5 and TRBJ2-5; D perhaps matches TRBD2 (6 bases). Germline CDR1 and CDR2: MNHEY and SVGAGI. The V and J ends lost 0 bases and 5 bases respectively, with 16 bases between them. The CDR3 is 16 residues long. CDR3 DNA sequence: TGTGCCAGCAGTTACTCGACGGCCAACGGAGGGGAGACCCAGTACTTC. It specifies CASSYSTANGGETQYF.

This chain connects TRBV19 to TRBJ2-3; 8 bases are shared with TRBD2. Trimming took 3 bases from V and 0 from J; bases not matched to a gene: 5. The CDR3 is 16 residues long. Germline V gene sequence: CDR1 LNHDA, CDR2 SQIVND (reference sequence). Written as DNA, the CDR3 is TGTGCCAGTAGTATTGGACTAGCAGCTAGCACAGATACGCAGTATTTT. Translated: CASSIGLAASTDTQYF.

The CDR3, as DNA: TGTGCCAGCAGCACCCGACAGGGGACAGTCGCTGAAGCTTTCTTT. This codes for CASSTRQGTVAEAFF. The chain employs TRBV2 and TRBJ1-1, with 8 nucleotides matching TRBD1. Germline V lookup: CDR1 SNHLY, CDR2 FYNNEI. Trimming removed 6 bases from V and 6 bases from J; junction bases left unmatched: 12. The CDR3 runs to 15 residues.

This chain connects TRBV7-8 to TRBJ1-1; the D is unclear. Per germline, CDR1 SGHVS and CDR2 FQNEAQ. Trimming pared 5 bases from V and 1 base from J, leaving 14 bases between. This CDR3 has 15 amino acids. The CDR3 sequence is CASSPVQRSNTEAFF. The CDR3 DNA is TGTGCCAGCAGCCCTGTACAGAGATCGAACACTGAAGCTTTCTTT.

This sequence joins TRBV25-1 and TRBJ1-1; 7 nucleotides line up with TRBD1. Germline V CDR1 and CDR2: MGHDK, SYGVNS. The ends lost 3 bases at V and 2 bases at J; junction bases unmatched: 6. The CDR3 is 15 residues long. The CDR3 region is CASSDRGLGNTEAFF. In DNA form, the CDR3 reads TGTGCCAGCAGTGACAGGGGGTTGGGTAACACTGAAGCTTTCTTT.

This rearrangement joins TRBV7-8 to TRBJ1-5; 7 nucleotides line up with TRBD1. V lost 4 bases to trimming and J lost 4 bases; unmatched junction nucleotides: 7. This CDR3 has 15 residues. Per the germline V gene, CDR1 is SGHVS and CDR2 is FQNEAQ. CDR3 amino acids: CASSSVPGQNQPQHF. Here the CDR3 DNA reads TGTGCCAGCAGCTCGGTCCCGGGACAGAATCAGCCCCAGCATTTT.

This clone was observed once. The chain combines TRBV5-1 with TRBJ2-1; no clear D gene. V gave up 1 base and J gave up 13 bases, with 15 bases separating them. This CDR3 spans 13 amino acids. CDR1 and CDR2 (germline): SGHRS, YFSETQ. DNA for the CDR3: TGCGCCAGCAGCTTGAAGTCCGAGTCGGTCCAGTTCTTC. Translation gives CASSLKSESVQFF.

DNA of the CDR3: TGTGCCACCAGCAGAGATGACAGAACAGAAGAGACCCAGTACTTC. It is translated as CATSRDDRTEETQYF. This chain uses TRBV15 with TRBJ2-5; a possible D gene is TRBD1 (5 bases). This CDR3 region has 15 residues. V lost 0 bases and J lost 3, with 11 bases in between. Germline V gene sequence: CDR1 LNHNV, CDR2 YYDKDF (reference sequence).

The chain uses TRBV7-2 and TRBJ1-2, with TRBD1 matching 7 bases. The germline CDR1 and CDR2 sequences are SGHTA and FQGNSA. There are 16 residues in the CDR3. V dropped 2 bases and J dropped 5; count of bases not matched to a gene: 11. In nucleotides, the CDR3 is TGTGCCAGCAGCTTAAGGGGGCCCAGGGGCGAATATGGCTACACCTTC. Its translation is CASSLRGPRGEYGYTF.

The chain is built from TRBV4-1 and TRBJ2-3; D might be TRBD1 (6 bases). CDR3 length: 16 amino acids. V gave up 1 base and J gave up 4 bases, with 15 bases separating them. Germline-derived CDR1 and CDR2 are MGHRA and YSYEKL. The chain's CDR3 is CASSQGTGLGADTQYF. The CDR3 nucleotides are TGCGCCAGCAGCCAAGGCACAGGGTTAGGCGCAGATACGCAGTATTTT.